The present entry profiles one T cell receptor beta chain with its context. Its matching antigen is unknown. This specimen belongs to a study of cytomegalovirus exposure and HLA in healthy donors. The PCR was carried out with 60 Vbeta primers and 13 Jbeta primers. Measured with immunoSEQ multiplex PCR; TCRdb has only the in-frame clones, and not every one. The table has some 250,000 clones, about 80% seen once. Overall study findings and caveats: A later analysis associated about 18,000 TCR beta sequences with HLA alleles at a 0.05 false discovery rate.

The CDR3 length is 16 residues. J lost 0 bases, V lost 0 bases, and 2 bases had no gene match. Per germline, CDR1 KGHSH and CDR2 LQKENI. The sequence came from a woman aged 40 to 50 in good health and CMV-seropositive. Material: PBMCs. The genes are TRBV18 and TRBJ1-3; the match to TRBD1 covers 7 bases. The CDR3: CASSPPDRPSGNTIYF. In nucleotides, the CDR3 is TGTGCCAGCTCACCACCGGACAGGCCCTCTGGAAACACCATATATTTT.